What follows are 29 T cell receptor beta chains derived from one specimen sequenced in a study of vaccination and CD4 T cells after COVID-19. TCRdb passed the PCR reads through MiXCR, listing each CDR3 protein once. This sample has fewer than 25,000 distinct CDR3 sequences, with under 65% found just once. The sequencing here drew on CD4+ T cells from blood, taken before SARS-CoV-2 vaccination. These receptors came from a human donor who had recovered from COVID-19.

The gene calls are TRBV12-3 or TRBV12-4 and TRBJ1-4; 8 bases match TRBD1. This CDR3 is built from 14 residues. J gave up 7 bases and V 2 bases, and 3 bases lay outside the gene matches. The chain's CDR3 is CASSLTGGVEKLFF. In nucleotides, the CDR3 is TGTGCCAGCAGTTTAACAGGGGGTGTTGAAAAACTGTTTTTT.

This clonotype has only one observation. This rearrangement joins TRBV28 to TRBJ2-5; TRBD2 aligns across 9 bases. The CDR3 is 13 amino acids. The germline CDR1 and CDR2 sequences are MDHEN and SYDVKM. The junction had 1 base not matched to a gene; V was cut back by 6 bases and J by 2 bases. CDR3 protein: CASRAGGQETQYF. The CDR3 DNA sequence: TGTGCCAGCAGAGCGGGAGGACAAGAGACCCAGTACTTC.

The rearrangement links TRBV20-1 to TRBJ2-1, with 9 bases matching TRBD2. Trimming took 6 bases from V and 3 from J; bases not matched to a gene: 15. The CDR3 is 17 residues long. Germline loops: CDR1 DFQATT, CDR2 SNEGSKA (reference sequence). CDR3 DNA sequence: TGCAGTGCACCGGGCAGTAGCGGGAGCCTTTTCTACAATGAGCAGTTCTTC. It codes for CSAPGSSGSLFYNEQFF.

The chain recombines TRBV30 with TRBJ1-3; D gene ambiguous. The V gene lost 0 bases and the J gene lost 3 bases, with 0 bases spanning the gap. The CDR3 loop spans 11 amino acids. Germline V gene lookup returns CDR1 GTSNPN and CDR2 SVGIG (reference sequence). The CDR3: CAWSVGNTIYF. In DNA form, the CDR3 reads TGTGCCTGGAGTGTTGGAAACACCATATATTTT.

The V call is TRBV2, the J call TRBJ1-6, with 7 bases identical to TRBD1. The CDR3 extends over 18 amino acids. Germline V gives CDR1 SNHLY, CDR2 FYNNEI. Losses at the gene ends were 3 bases for V and 8 bases for J; bases not matched to a gene: 16. The CDR3 bases are TGTGCCAGCAGTGATCAGGGGGTGAGGGTTGGATTATATTCACCCCTCCACTTT. Residues: CASSDQGVRVGLYSPLHF.

The chain links TRBV7-8 to TRBJ2-7, with 12 nucleotides matching TRBD2. V lost 5 bases to trimming and J lost 2 bases; unmatched junction nucleotides: 19. This CDR3 is built from 20 residues. Germline V CDR1 and CDR2: SGHVS, FQNEAQ. The CDR3 sequence: CASSQPRGDAGTSGPYEQYF. The CDR3 bases are TGTGCCAGCAGCCAACCTCGGGGGGATGCGGGGACTAGCGGGCCCTACGAGCAGTACTTC. The full variable domain, its missing parts supplied by reference TRBV7-8 and TRBJ2-7, is GAGVSQSPRYKVAKRGQDVALRCDPISGHVSLFWYQQALGQGPEFLTYFQNEAQLDKSGLPSDRFFAERPEGSVSTLKIQRTQQEDSAVYLCASSQPRGDAGTSGPYEQYFGPGTRLTVT.

The chain employs TRBV28 and TRBJ1-5; a possible D gene is TRBD1 (5 bases). The V gene's germline CDR1 is MDHEN and CDR2 SYDVKM. Trimming left V 6 bases short and J 4 bases short, with 16 bases between. CDR3 length equals 15 residues. CDR3 protein: CASSNGDGKNQPQHF. The CDR3 DNA is TGTGCCAGCAGCAACGGGGACGGGAAGAATCAGCCCCAGCATTTT.

The chain recombines TRBV20-1 with TRBJ2-3, with 7 bases aligning to TRBD2. J was trimmed by 6 bases and V by 6 bases; bases with no gene match: 15. The CDR3 runs to 15 residues. Germline loops: CDR1 DFQATT, CDR2 SNEGSKA (reference sequence). CDR3 in amino acids: CSAARLAAFSDTQYF. The CDR3 coding sequence is TGCAGTGCCGCCAGACTAGCCGCTTTCTCGGATACGCAGTATTTT.

In this sample, this clonotype turned up once. V and J are TRBV7-8 and TRBJ2-7; D unclear. CDR1 is SGHVS, CDR2 FQNEAQ, per germline. This CDR3 is 11 amino acids long. V was pared by 5 bases and J by 9 bases, with 11 bases between. The CDR3 loop is CASSPASVQYF. The CDR3 nucleotides read TGTGCCAGCAGCCCAGCGAGTGTGCAGTACTTC. Full variable domain (rest looked up from reference TRBV7-8 and TRBJ2-7): GAGVSQSPRYKVAKRGQDVALRCDPISGHVSLFWYQQALGQGPEFLTYFQNEAQLDKSGLPSDRFFAERPEGSVSTLKIQRTQQEDSAVYLCASSPASVQYFGPGTRLTVT.

As DNA, the CDR3 is TGTGCCAGCAGCACCGTCCGGACTCCGAGTACGCAGTATTTT. This gives the protein CASSTVRTPSTQYF. The V and J genes are TRBV5-4 and TRBJ2-3, with D tentatively TRBD2 (5 bases). Germline assignment: CDR1 SGHNT and CDR2 YYREEE (reference sequence). This CDR3 is built from 14 residues. V was clipped by 4 bases and J by 8 bases, with 17 bases between them.

This clonotype was recorded once. The chain uses TRBV20-1 and TRBJ2-1; TRBD2 matches at 7 bases. Germline V gives CDR1 DFQATT, CDR2 SNEGSKA (reference sequence). The CDR3 is made up of 16 amino acids. Trimming at V came to 4 bases and at J to 10 bases, leaving 19 bases not matched to a gene. CDR3 DNA: TGCAGTGCTAATAATCCCCTTGGCGGGAGCGAAGGCGAGCAGTTCTTC. Translating it yields CSANNPLGGSEGEQFF.

The chain couples TRBV6-1 to TRBJ1-5; D not resolved. Germline lookup yields CDR1 MNHNS and CDR2 SASEGT. The V gene lost 2 bases and the J gene lost 0 bases, with 11 bases spanning the gap. There are 16 residues in the CDR3. The CDR3 region is CASSERAHFSNQPQHF. CDR3 DNA: TGTGCCAGCAGTGAAAGGGCACATTTTAGCAATCAGCCCCAGCATTTT.

The chain employs TRBV6-1 and TRBJ2-1; D is uncertain. With 5 bases removed from V and 1 base from J, the gap between germline ends came to 9 bases. The V gene's germline CDR1 is MNHNS and CDR2 SASEGT. The CDR3 loop spans 14 amino acids. CDR3 region: CASSSPPSYNEQFF. The CDR3 DNA reads as TGTGCCAGCAGTAGCCCTCCTTCCTACAATGAGCAGTTCTTC.

The J gene is TRBJ2-3, the V gene TRBV18; 10 bases line up with TRBD2. J gave up 3 bases and V 4 bases, and 7 bases lay outside the gene matches. There are 16 residues in the CDR3. Germline CDR1 is KGHSH and CDR2 is LQKENI. For the CDR3, the DNA is TGTGCCAGCTCACTGACTAGCGGGCTTTCGACAGATACGCAGTATTTT. Protein sequence: CASSLTSGLSTDTQYF.

The chain uses TRBV15 and TRBJ2-1; 10 bases line up with TRBD2. Losses at the gene ends were 8 bases for V and 8 bases for J; bases not matched to a gene: 6. Germline-derived CDR1 and CDR2 are LNHNV and YYDKDF (reference sequence). CDR3 length equals 13 residues. In DNA form, the CDR3 reads TGTGCCACCGGGCTAGCGGGAGCATATGAGCAGTTCTTC. It codes for CATGLAGAYEQFF.

The rearrangement uses TRBV7-2 and TRBJ2-7, with unresolved D. V lost 3 bases and J lost 9, with 15 bases in between. The CDR3 is 13 residues long. From germline, CDR1 is SGHTA and CDR2 FQGNSA. This CDR3 is CASSFLPLLGQYF. CDR3 nucleotides: TGTGCCAGCAGCTTCTTACCCCTTCTAGGGCAGTACTTC.

The V gene is TRBV7-9, the J gene TRBJ2-3, with D unresolved. CDR3 length equals 18 residues. Germline loops: CDR1 SEHNR, CDR2 FQNEAQ (reference sequence). Between the trimmed V and J ends, which lost 5 bases and 4 bases, there was a span of 25 bases. CDR3 loop: CASSLGTHVGRRPDTQYF. CDR3 DNA sequence: TGTGCCAGCAGCCTGGGAACGCACGTCGGGCGAAGGCCAGATACGCAGTATTTT. Combining the CDR3 with reference TRBV7-9 and TRBJ2-3 gives the whole variable domain DTGVSQNPRHKITKRGQNVTFRCDPISEHNRLYWYRQTLGQGPEFLTYFQNEAQLEKSRLLSDRFSAERPKGSFSTLEIQRTEQGDSAMYLCASSLGTHVGRRPDTQYFGPGTRLTVL.

The J gene is TRBJ1-1, the V gene TRBV2; D gene ambiguous. V dropped 7 bases and J dropped 5 bases, with 11 bases sitting between them. Looked up from germline, CDR1 is SNHLY and CDR2 is FYNNEI. The CDR3 loop spans 12 amino acids. The DNA for the CDR3 is TGTGCCAGCATGTACAGACGGACTGAAGCTTTCTTT. This codes for CASMYRRTEAFF. The complete variable domain, with remaining parts taken from reference TRBV2 and TRBJ1-1, reads EPEVTQTPSHQVTQMGQEVILRCVPISNHLYFYWYRQILGQKVEFLVSFYNNEISEKSEIFDDQFSVERPDGSNFTLKIRSTKLEDSAMYFCASMYRRTEAFFGQGTRLTVV.

The chain employs TRBV28 and TRBJ2-4; possible D gene TRBD1, 5 bases. The V gene's germline CDR1 is MDHEN and CDR2 SYDVKM. V lost 7 bases to trimming and J lost 0 bases, with 22 bases between them. CDR3 length: 18 residues. CDR3 nucleotides: TGTGCCAGCACAATGGGGCCCTCTAGACCCTTAGCCAAAAACATTCAGTACTTC. This sequence encodes CASTMGPSRPLAKNIQYF.

In this sample, this clonotype turned up a few times. The CDR3, as DNA: TGTGCCTGGAATAGGGACGGCAATCAGCCCCAGCATTTT. Protein product: CAWNRDGNQPQHF. The chain joins TRBV30 to TRBJ1-5; maybe TRBD1 (5 bases). This CDR3 is 13 amino acids long. The germline gives CDR1 GTSNPN, CDR2 SVGIG (reference sequence). Deletions cut 4 bases from V and 2 bases from J, with 9 bases between.

V is TRBV6-5 and J is TRBJ2-1; a possible D gene is TRBD1 (5 bases). Trimming stripped 4 bases from V and 0 bases from J, with 22 bases between. Germline V CDR1 and CDR2: MNHEY, SVGAGI. The CDR3 runs to 19 residues. This CDR3 reads CASSSGTGKARSSYNEQFF. The CDR3 DNA is TGTGCCAGCAGTTCCGGTACAGGCAAAGCGCGGAGCTCCTACAATGAGCAGTTCTTC.

The chain employs TRBV20-1 and TRBJ2-1, with 10 bases that match TRBD2. The J segment lost 6 bases and the V segment lost 1 base, leaving 9 bases of the junction unmatched. The length of the CDR3 is 16 residues. Germline loops: CDR1 DFQATT, CDR2 SNEGSKA (reference sequence). This chain's CDR3 is CSARGFLAGERNEQFF. DNA for the CDR3: TGCAGTGCTAGAGGGTTTCTAGCGGGAGAACGCAATGAGCAGTTCTTC.

This clonotype has just a few counts. The chain is built from TRBV28 and TRBJ1-3, with D maybe TRBD1 (5 bases). Germline V lookup: CDR1 MDHEN, CDR2 SYDVKM. The CDR3 consists of 15 residues. Between the trimmed V and J ends, which lost 6 bases and 4 bases, there was a span of 16 bases. CDR3 DNA: TGTGCCAGCAGCTGGGGGAGGGCGTCCGGAAACACCATATATTTT. Residues: CASSWGRASGNTIYF.

This clonotype was observed a few times. The chain has TRBV7-2 and TRBJ1-5, with TRBD1 matching over 11 bases. The CDR3 totals 16 residues. V shed 5 bases and J 6 bases; nucleotides not matched to a gene: 9. Germline V lookup: CDR1 SGHTA, CDR2 FQGNSA. Here the CDR3 reads CASSPLDRGQGQPQHF. Here the CDR3 DNA reads TGTGCCAGCAGCCCCTTGGACAGGGGGCAGGGTCAGCCCCAGCATTTT.

The rearrangement joins TRBV6-5 to TRBJ2-6; D is undetermined. The ends were cut back, 0 bases at V and 4 bases at J, with 7 bases in the middle. Per the germline V gene, CDR1 is MNHEY and CDR2 is SVGAGI. The CDR3 contains 15 residues. The CDR3 sequence: CASSYSITGANVLTF. DNA for the CDR3: TGTGCCAGCAGTTACTCGATAACCGGGGCCAACGTCCTGACTTTC.

This clonotype has just a few counts. This chain links TRBV20-1 with TRBJ1-3; the D gene is possibly TRBD1 (5 bases). This CDR3 comprises 19 residues. Germline-derived CDR1 and CDR2 are DFQATT and SNEGSKA (reference sequence). Trimming pared 0 bases from V and 0 bases from J, leaving 21 bases between. The chain's CDR3 is CSARDPVGRADTSGNTIYF. Here the CDR3 DNA reads TGCAGTGCTAGAGATCCCGTTGGCAGGGCCGATACCTCTGGAAACACCATATATTTT.

Only one count was recorded for this clonotype. The genes are TRBV4-2 and TRBJ2-3; 7 bases are shared with TRBD2. Trimming at V came to 8 bases and at J to 0 bases, leaving 11 bases not matched to a gene. In germline, CDR1 is LGHNA, CDR2 YNFKEQ. The CDR3 is 16 residues long. CDR3 amino acids: CASAISLAASTDTQYF. The CDR3 nucleotides are TGTGCCAGCGCCATTTCGCTAGCGGCTAGCACAGATACGCAGTATTTT.

This clonotype came up a few times. The chain uses TRBV19 and TRBJ2-4, with 8 positions matching TRBD2. CDR1 and CDR2 from the germline V gene are LNHDA and SQIVND (reference sequence). The CDR3 consists of 13 residues. Germline trimming cut 6 bases from V and 9 bases from J; bases unmatched to any gene: 7. This chain's CDR3 is CASSEGLDGIQYF. In DNA, the CDR3 is TGTGCCAGTAGCGAGGGACTAGATGGCATTCAGTACTTC.

This clonotype was counted only a few times. The V call is TRBV24-1, the J call TRBJ1-2; perhaps TRBD1 as D (5 bases). V shed 2 bases and J shed 4 bases, with 16 bases lying between them. CDR1 and CDR2 from the germline V gene are KGHDR and SFDVKD. CDR3 length: 16 amino acids. CDR3 residues: CATSDSSSGTVYGYTF. For the CDR3, the DNA is TGTGCCACCAGTGATTCCAGCAGTGGGACCGTCTATGGCTACACCTTC.